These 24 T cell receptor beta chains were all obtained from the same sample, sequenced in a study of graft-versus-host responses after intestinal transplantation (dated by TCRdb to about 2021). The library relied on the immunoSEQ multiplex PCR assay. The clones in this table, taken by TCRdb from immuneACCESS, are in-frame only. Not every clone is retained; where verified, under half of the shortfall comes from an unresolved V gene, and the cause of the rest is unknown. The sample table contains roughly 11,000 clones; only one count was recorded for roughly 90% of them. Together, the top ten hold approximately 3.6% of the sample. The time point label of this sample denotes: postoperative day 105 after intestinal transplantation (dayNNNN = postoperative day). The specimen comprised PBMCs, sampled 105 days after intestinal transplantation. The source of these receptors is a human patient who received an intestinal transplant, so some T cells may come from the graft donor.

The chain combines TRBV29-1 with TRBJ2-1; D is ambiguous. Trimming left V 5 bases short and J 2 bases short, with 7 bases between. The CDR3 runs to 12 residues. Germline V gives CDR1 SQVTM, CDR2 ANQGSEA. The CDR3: CSVYGTYNEQFF. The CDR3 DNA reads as TGCAGCGTTTACGGAACCTACAATGAGCAGTTCTTC.

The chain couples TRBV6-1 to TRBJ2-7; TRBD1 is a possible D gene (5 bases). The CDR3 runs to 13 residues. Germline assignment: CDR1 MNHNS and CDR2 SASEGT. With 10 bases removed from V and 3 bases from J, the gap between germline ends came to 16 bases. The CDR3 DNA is TGTGCCATCTCCCAAGGGGTTGTCTACGAGCAGTACTTC. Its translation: CAISQGVVYEQYF.

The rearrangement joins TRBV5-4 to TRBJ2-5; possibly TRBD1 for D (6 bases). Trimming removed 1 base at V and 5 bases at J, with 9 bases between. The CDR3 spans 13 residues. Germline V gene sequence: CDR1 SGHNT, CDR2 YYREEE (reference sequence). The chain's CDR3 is CASSLTGKETQYF. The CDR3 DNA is TGTGCCAGCAGCTTGACAGGGAAGGAGACCCAGTACTTC.

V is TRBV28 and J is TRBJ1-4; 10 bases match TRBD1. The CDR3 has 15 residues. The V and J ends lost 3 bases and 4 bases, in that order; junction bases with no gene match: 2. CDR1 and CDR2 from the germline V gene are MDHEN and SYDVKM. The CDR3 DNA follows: TGTGCCAGCAGTTTGGGACAGGGGATTAATGAAAAACTGTTTTTT. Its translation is CASSLGQGINEKLFF.

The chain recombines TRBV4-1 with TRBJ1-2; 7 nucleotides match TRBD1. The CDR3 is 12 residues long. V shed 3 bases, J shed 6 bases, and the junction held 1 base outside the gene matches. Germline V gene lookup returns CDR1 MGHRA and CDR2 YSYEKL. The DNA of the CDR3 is TGCGCCAGCAGCCATACAGGGGATGGCTACACCTTC. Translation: CASSHTGDGYTF.

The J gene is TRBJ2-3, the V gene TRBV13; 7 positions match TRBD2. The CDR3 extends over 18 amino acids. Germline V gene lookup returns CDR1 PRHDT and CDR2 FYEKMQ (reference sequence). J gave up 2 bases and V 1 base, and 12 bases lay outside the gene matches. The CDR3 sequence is CASSLESEGLAVTDTQYF. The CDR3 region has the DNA TGTGCCAGCAGCTTAGAATCGGAGGGGCTAGCGGTCACAGATACGCAGTATTTT.

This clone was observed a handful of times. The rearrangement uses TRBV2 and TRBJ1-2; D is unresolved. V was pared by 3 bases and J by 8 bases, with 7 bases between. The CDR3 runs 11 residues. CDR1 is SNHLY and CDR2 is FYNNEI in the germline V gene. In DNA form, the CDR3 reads TGTGCCAGCAGTGATGGGTGGGGCTACACCTTC. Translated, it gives CASSDGWGYTF.

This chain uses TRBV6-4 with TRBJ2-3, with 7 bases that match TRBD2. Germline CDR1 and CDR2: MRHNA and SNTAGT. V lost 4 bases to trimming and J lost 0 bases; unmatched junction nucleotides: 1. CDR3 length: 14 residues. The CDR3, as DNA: TGTGCCAGCAGTGGTAGCGGGAGCACAGATACGCAGTATTTT. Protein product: CASSGSGSTDTQYF.

The CDR3 coding sequence is TGTGCCAGCAGCTTCGGGACTAGCAGACAAGAGACCCAGTACTTC. Its translation is CASSFGTSRQETQYF. The chain carries TRBV7-2 and TRBJ2-5; 9 bases agree with TRBD2. Germline V gene sequence: CDR1 SGHTA, CDR2 FQGNSA. V lost 3 bases to trimming and J lost 2 bases; unmatched junction nucleotides: 4. CDR3 length equals 15 residues.

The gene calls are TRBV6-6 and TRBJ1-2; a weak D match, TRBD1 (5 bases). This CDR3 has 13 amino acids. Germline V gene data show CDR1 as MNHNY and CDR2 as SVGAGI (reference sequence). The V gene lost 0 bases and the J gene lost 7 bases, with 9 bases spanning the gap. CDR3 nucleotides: TGTGCCAGCAGTTACTCGATGGGGCGTGGCTACACCTTC. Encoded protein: CASSYSMGRGYTF.

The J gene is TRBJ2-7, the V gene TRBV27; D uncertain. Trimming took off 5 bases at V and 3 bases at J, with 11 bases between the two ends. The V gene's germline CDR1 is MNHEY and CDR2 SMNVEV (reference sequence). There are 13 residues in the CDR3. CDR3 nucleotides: TGTGCCAGCAGTCGGTCATTCGGCTACGAGCAGTACTTC. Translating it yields CASSRSFGYEQYF.

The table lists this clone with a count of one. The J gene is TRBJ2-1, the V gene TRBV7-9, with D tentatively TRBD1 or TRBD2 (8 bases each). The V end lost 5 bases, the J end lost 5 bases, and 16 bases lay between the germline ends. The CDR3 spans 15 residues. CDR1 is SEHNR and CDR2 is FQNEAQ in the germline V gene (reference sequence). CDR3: CASSQGAGGHNEQFF. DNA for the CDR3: TGTGCCAGCAGCCAGGGGGCGGGAGGCCACAATGAGCAGTTCTTC.

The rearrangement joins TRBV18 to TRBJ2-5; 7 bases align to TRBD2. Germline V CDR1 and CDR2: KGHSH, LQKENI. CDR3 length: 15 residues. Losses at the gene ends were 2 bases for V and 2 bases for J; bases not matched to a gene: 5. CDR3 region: CASSPDASGQETQYF. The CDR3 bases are TGTGCCAGCTCACCAGATGCTAGCGGTCAAGAGACCCAGTACTTC.

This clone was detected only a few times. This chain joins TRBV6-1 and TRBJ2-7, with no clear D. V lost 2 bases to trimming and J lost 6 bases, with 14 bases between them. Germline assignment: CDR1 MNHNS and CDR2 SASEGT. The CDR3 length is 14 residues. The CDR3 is CASSESIFSSEQYF. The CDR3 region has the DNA TGTGCCAGCAGTGAATCGATTTTCAGCAGCGAGCAGTACTTC.

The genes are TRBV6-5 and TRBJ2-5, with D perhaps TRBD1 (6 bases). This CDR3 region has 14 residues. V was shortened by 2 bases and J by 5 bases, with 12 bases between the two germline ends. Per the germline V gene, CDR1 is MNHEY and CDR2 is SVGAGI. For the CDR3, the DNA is TGTGCCAGCAGTTACAGTCAGGGGCCGGAGACCCAGTACTTC. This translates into CASSYSQGPETQYF.

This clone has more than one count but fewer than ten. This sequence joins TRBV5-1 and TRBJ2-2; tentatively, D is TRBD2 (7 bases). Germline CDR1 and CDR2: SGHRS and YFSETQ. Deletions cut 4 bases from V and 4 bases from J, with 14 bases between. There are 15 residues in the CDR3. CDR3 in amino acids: CASSEAAGATGELFF. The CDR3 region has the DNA TGCGCCAGCAGCGAGGCCGCGGGGGCCACCGGGGAGCTGTTTTTT.

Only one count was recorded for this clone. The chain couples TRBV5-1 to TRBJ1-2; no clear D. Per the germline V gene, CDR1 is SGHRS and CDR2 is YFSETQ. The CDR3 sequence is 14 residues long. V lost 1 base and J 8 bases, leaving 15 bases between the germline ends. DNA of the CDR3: TGCGCCAGCAGCTTGTATCCGGGGATGAGCGGCTACACCTTC. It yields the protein CASSLYPGMSGYTF.

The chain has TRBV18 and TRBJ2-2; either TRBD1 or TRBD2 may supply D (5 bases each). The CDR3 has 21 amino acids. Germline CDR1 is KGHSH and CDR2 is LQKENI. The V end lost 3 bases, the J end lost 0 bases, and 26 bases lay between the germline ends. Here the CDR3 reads CASSPHDSGTTFTANTGELFF. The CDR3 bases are TGTGCCAGCTCACCCCATGACTCCGGGACGACTTTTACCGCGAACACCGGGGAGCTGTTTTTT.

CDR3 loop: CASSLAGGGAGNEQFF. DNA of the CDR3: TGTGCCAGCAGCTTAGCTGGCGGGGGGGCCGGTAATGAGCAGTTCTTC. J is TRBJ2-1 and V is TRBV7-6; 9 bases fit TRBD2. Trimming at V came to 0 bases and at J to 7 bases, leaving 7 bases not matched to a gene. The germline V gene has CDR1 SGHVS and CDR2 FNYEAQ. The CDR3 runs to 16 residues.

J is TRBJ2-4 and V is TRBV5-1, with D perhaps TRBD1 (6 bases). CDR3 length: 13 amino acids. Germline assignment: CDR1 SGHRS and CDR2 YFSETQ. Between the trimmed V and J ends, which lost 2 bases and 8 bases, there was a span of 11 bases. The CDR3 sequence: CASSLTRGDIQYF. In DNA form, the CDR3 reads TGCGCCAGCAGCTTAACCAGGGGTGACATTCAGTACTTC.

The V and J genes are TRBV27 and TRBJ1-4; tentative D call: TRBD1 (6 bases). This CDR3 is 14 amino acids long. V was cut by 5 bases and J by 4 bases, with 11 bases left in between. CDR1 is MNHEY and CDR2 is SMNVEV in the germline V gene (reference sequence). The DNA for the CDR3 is TGTGCCAGCAGTCATAGGGGGAGTAATGAAAAACTGTTTTTT. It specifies CASSHRGSNEKLFF. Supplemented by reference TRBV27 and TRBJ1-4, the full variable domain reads EAQVTQNPRYLITVTGKKLTVTCSQNMNHEYMSWYRQDPGLGLRQIYYSMNVEVTDKGDVPEGYKVSRKEKRNFPLILESPSPNQTSLYFCASSHRGSNEKLFFGSGTQLSVL.

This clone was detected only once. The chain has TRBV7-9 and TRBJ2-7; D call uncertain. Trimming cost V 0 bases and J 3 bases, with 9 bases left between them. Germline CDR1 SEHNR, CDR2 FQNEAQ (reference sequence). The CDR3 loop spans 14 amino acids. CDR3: CASSLALAGYEQYF. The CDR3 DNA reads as TGTGCCAGCAGCTTAGCGTTGGCAGGCTACGAGCAGTACTTC.

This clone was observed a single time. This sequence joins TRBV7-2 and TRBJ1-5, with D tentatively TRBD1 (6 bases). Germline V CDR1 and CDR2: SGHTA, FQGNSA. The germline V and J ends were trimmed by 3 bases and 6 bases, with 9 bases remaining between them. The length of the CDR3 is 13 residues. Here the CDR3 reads CASSFARGQPQHF. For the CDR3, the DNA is TGTGCCAGCAGCTTTGCCAGGGGTCAGCCCCAGCATTTT.

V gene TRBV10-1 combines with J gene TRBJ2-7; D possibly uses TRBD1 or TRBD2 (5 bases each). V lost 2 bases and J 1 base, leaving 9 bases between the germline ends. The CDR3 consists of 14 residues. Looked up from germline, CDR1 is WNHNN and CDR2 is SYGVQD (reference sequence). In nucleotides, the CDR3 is TGCGCCAGCAGTGAGCAGGGAGAATCCTACGAGCAGTACTTC. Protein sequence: CASSEQGESYEQYF.